One sample yielded the 29 T cell receptor beta chains listed below, sequenced in a study of T cell responses to AZD1222 COVID-19 vaccine listed by TCRdb under 2021. The sample's time point, from its label and the paper: about 28 days (+/-7) after the second vaccine dose. The library was obtained by the immunoSEQ multiplex PCR assay. Held by TCRdb, this immuneACCESS table contains in-frame sequences only and omits some clones. Under half of the omission traces to an unresolved V gene where checked; the cause of the rest is unknown. The sample table shows 110,000 to 150,000 clones, and roughly 93% are seen once. About 2% of the sample is in the top ten clones. The sample here was peripheral blood, taken 28 days after the second AZD1222 dose. These receptors were taken from an adult who received the AZD1222 COVID-19 vaccine.

In its sample, this clone was seen a few times. The genes are TRBV5-1 and TRBJ2-1; 7 nucleotides align to TRBD1. With 0 bases clipped from V and 2 bases from J, the junction kept 2 bases outside the gene matches. Germline CDR1 and CDR2: SGHRS and YFSETQ. The length of the CDR3 is 15 residues. Written as DNA, the CDR3 is TGCGCCAGCAGCTTGGCCGGGACAGCCTACAATGAGCAGTTCTTC. This codes for CASSLAGTAYNEQFF.

This clone was counted only a few times. The J gene is TRBJ2-7, the V gene TRBV6-6; D is unclear. CDR1 MNHNY and CDR2 SVGAGI come from the germline V gene (reference sequence). There are 13 residues in the CDR3. V was pared by 6 bases and J by 4 bases, with 13 bases between. CDR3 nucleotides: TGTGCCAGCAGCCCGACTGTCGAGTACGAGCAGTACTTC. Residues: CASSPTVEYEQYF.

This chain uses TRBV7-9 with TRBJ1-1; no clear D. Germline lookup yields CDR1 SEHNR and CDR2 FQNEAQ (reference sequence). Trimming took off 3 bases at V and 11 bases at J, with 16 bases between the two ends. The CDR3 has 13 residues. The CDR3 is CASSFEEGVRAFF. Here the CDR3 DNA reads TGTGCCAGCAGCTTTGAGGAAGGAGTAAGGGCTTTCTTT.

The CDR3 sequence: CASSQSNGGLGQPQHF. The CDR3 DNA is TGTGCCAGCAGCCAGAGTAACGGGGGTTTGGGTCAGCCCCAGCATTTT. This chain connects TRBV7-8 to TRBJ1-5; possibly TRBD1 for D (5 bases). There are 16 residues in the CDR3. CDR1 SGHVS and CDR2 FQNEAQ come from the germline V gene. V lost 5 bases to trimming and J lost 6 bases, with 20 bases between them.

The chain couples TRBV5-5 to TRBJ1-2; D uncertain. CDR1 is SGHKS and CDR2 is YYEKEE in the germline V gene (reference sequence). With 0 bases removed from V and 4 bases from J, the gap between germline ends came to 13 bases. The CDR3 is made up of 15 amino acids. As DNA, the CDR3 is TGTGCCAGCAGCTTGGCCACGGGGAGTGGCTATGGCTACACCTTC. It codes for CASSLATGSGYGYTF.

The V gene is TRBV19, the J gene TRBJ2-7, with D possibly called TRBD1 or TRBD2 (6 bases each). Trimming took off 3 bases at V and 0 bases at J, with 12 bases between the two ends. The CDR3 has 15 amino acids. CDR1 is LNHDA, CDR2 SQIVND, per germline (reference sequence). The CDR3 reads CASSIVRGPSYEQYF. The CDR3 DNA sequence: TGTGCCAGTAGTATTGTCCGGGGGCCCTCCTACGAGCAGTACTTC.

This sequence joins TRBV4-1 and TRBJ2-1; 8 bases are a match to TRBD2. Looked up from germline, CDR1 is MGHRA and CDR2 is YSYEKL. The CDR3 loop spans 15 amino acids. V lost 1 base, J lost 3 bases, and 2 bases stayed unmatched. The CDR3 region has the DNA TGCGCCAGCAGCCAAGTAACTAGCGGCTACAATGAGCAGTTCTTC. Its protein is CASSQVTSGYNEQFF.

The chain employs TRBV13 and TRBJ2-5; D might be TRBD1 (7 bases). This CDR3 comprises 15 residues. With 2 bases removed from V and 4 bases from J, the gap between germline ends came to 14 bases. Per the germline V gene, CDR1 is PRHDT and CDR2 is FYEKMQ (reference sequence). The CDR3 here is CASSLSQGGRETQYF. The CDR3 DNA reads as TGTGCCAGCAGCTTATCGCAGGGGGGACGAGAGACCCAGTACTTC.

This chain uses TRBV21-1 with TRBJ2-5; the table's D call, TRBD1, was not checked against the DNA. TRBV21-1 is classified as a pseudogene. The CDR3 totals 15 residues. CDR3 coding DNA: TGTGCCAGCAGCGAGCCGGACAGGGGGGAAGAGACCCAGTACTTC. Amino acid sequence: CASSEPDRGEETQYF.

The genes are TRBV18 and TRBJ1-5, with 7 positions matching TRBD1. The CDR3 spans 13 residues. Germline trimming cut 4 bases from V and 6 bases from J; bases unmatched to any gene: 3. The germline V gene encodes CDR1 KGHSH and CDR2 LQKENI. For the CDR3, the DNA is TGTGCCAGCTCACGACAGGGATCTCAGCCCCAGCATTTT. This sequence encodes CASSRQGSQPQHF.

This clone was recorded only once. The genes are TRBV27 and TRBJ1-1, with D possibly being TRBD1 (6 bases). The V end was cut by 9 bases, the J end by 2 bases, with 16 bases between. In germline, CDR1 is MNHEY, CDR2 SMNVEV (reference sequence). The CDR3 spans 14 residues. The CDR3 sequence is CASRVGGSNTEAFF. DNA for the CDR3: TGTGCCAGTCGCGTAGGGGGTAGTAACACTGAAGCTTTCTTT.

The chain employs TRBV4-1 and TRBJ2-7; D not certain. Germline V CDR1 and CDR2: MGHRA, YSYEKL. The V end was cut by 3 bases, the J end by 1 base, with 7 bases between. This CDR3 contains 13 residues. In DNA form, the CDR3 reads TGCGCCAGCAGCCAGGAAACTTCCTACGAGCAGTACTTC. This gives the protein CASSQETSYEQYF.

About this clone: The junction and the germline gene differ at one end; a read error may be behind it. The chain joins TRBV6-5 to TRBJ1-1, with 11 bases matching TRBD1. The CDR3 runs to 13 residues. Germline CDR1 and CDR2: MNHEY and SVGAGI. The CDR3 here is CASNYGQGARAFF. For the CDR3, the DNA is TGTGCCAGCAATTACGGACAGGGGGCTCGAGCTTTCTTT.

This chain connects TRBV11-2 to TRBJ2-7; 7 nucleotides agree with TRBD2. The CDR3 runs to 14 residues. V was pared by 4 bases and J by 2 bases, with 5 bases of the junction left unmatched. Germline CDR1 reads SGHAT; CDR2 reads FQNNGV. The chain's CDR3 is CASSSQGGPYEQYF. Here the CDR3 DNA reads TGTGCCAGCAGCTCCCAGGGAGGGCCCTACGAGCAGTACTTC.

This clone was seen only once. This chain links TRBV18 with TRBJ2-7; 10 bases agree with TRBD1. CDR1 KGHSH and CDR2 LQKENI come from the germline V gene. Germline trimming cut 4 bases from V and 7 bases from J; bases unmatched to any gene: 10. The CDR3 runs to 15 residues. CDR3 residues: CASSLGTGARGEQYF. The CDR3 bases are TGTGCCAGCTCACTAGGGACAGGGGCCCGGGGTGAGCAGTACTTC.

The chain joins TRBV12-5 to TRBJ1-1, with TRBD1 as a possible D gene (6 bases). Germline-derived CDR1 and CDR2 are LGHNT and FRNRAP. V lost 2 bases, J lost 12 bases, and 10 bases lay in between. The CDR3 spans 11 residues. The CDR3 DNA reads TGTGCTAGTGGTTTGACAGGGATGACTTTCTTT. It is translated as CASGLTGMTFF.

This clone turned up a few times. J is TRBJ1-5 and V is TRBV4-2; D not resolved. With 0 bases removed from V and 0 bases from J, the gap between germline ends came to 9 bases. The CDR3 covers 16 residues. The V gene's germline CDR1 is LGHNA and CDR2 YNFKEQ. CDR3 bases: TGTGCCAGCAGCCAAGACTGGGCAGTTAGCAATCAGCCCCAGCATTTT. It is translated as CASSQDWAVSNQPQHF.

The CDR3 region has the DNA TGTGCCAGCAGCTTAGTGGGGTCCCCGGGACTTTGGACAGATACGCAGTATTTT. Residues: CASSLVGSPGLWTDTQYF. The chain employs TRBV13 and TRBJ2-3; the D gene is possibly TRBD2 (6 bases). Trimming stripped 1 base from V and 3 bases from J, with 20 bases between. Germline V gene sequence: CDR1 PRHDT, CDR2 FYEKMQ (reference sequence). The CDR3 spans 18 residues.

The sample holds one count of this clone. V gene TRBV3-1 (or the pseudogene TRBV3-2) combines with J gene TRBJ1-1, with unresolved D. Germline V gene lookup returns CDR1 LGHDT and CDR2 YNNKEL (reference sequence). Trimming shortened V by 3 bases and J by 12 bases, and 14 bases separated the two germline ends. This CDR3 has 12 amino acids. As DNA, the CDR3 is TGTGCCAGCAGCCAGGCTGGGTCCGAGACTTTCTTT. Its translation is CASSQAGSETFF.

The V gene is TRBV19, the J gene TRBJ1-1; D perhaps matches TRBD1 (5 bases). From germline, CDR1 is LNHDA and CDR2 SQIVND (reference sequence). The CDR3 spans 13 residues. V was cut by 5 bases and J by 5 bases, with 12 bases left in between. In DNA, the CDR3 is TGTGCCAGTAGTTCCAGCGGGGGGACTGAAGCTTTCTTT. As protein: CASSSSGGTEAFF.

The genes are TRBV10-3 and TRBJ2-2; D ambiguous. There are 14 residues in the CDR3. Trimming cost V 3 bases and J 6 bases, with 11 bases left between them. Germline V gives CDR1 ENHRY, CDR2 SYGVKD. CDR3 in amino acids: CAISELGLAGELFF. CDR3 coding DNA: TGTGCCATCAGTGAACTGGGGTTGGCCGGGGAGCTGTTTTTT.

CDR3 region: CASSHQFRETQYF. For the CDR3, the DNA is TGTGCCAGCAGCCACCAATTCCGGGAGACCCAGTACTTC. The chain uses TRBV14 and TRBJ2-5; no clear D gene. The V gene lost 3 bases and the J gene lost 5 bases, with 10 bases spanning the gap. Germline V lookup: CDR1 SGHDN, CDR2 FVKESK. This CDR3 is built from 13 residues.

The chain couples TRBV19 to TRBJ2-1, with 10 bases identical to TRBD1. The CDR3 sequence is 14 residues long. Germline assignment: CDR1 LNHDA and CDR2 SQIVND (reference sequence). V lost 10 bases and J lost 9; bases outside the gene matches: 12. The CDR3: CATRQGAPFSEQFF. CDR3 coding DNA: TGTGCCACCAGACAGGGGGCCCCTTTTAGTGAGCAGTTCTTC.

The genes are TRBV29-1 and TRBJ2-5; possibly TRBD2 for D (5 bases). This CDR3 spans 14 amino acids. V lost 7 bases and J 7 bases, leaving 22 bases between the germline ends. CDR1 is SQVTM, CDR2 ANQGSEA, per germline. This chain's CDR3 is CSAPGSSGTGTQYF. The CDR3 DNA follows: TGCAGCGCCCCGGGATCCAGCGGTACTGGGACCCAGTACTTC.

The chain carries TRBV3-1 (or the pseudogene TRBV3-2) and TRBJ1-6, with 7 bases fitting TRBD1. Trimming cost V 2 bases and J 10 bases; bases outside gene matches: 5. CDR1 and CDR2 from the germline V gene are LGHDT and YNNKEL (reference sequence). The CDR3 consists of 14 residues. The CDR3 sequence is CASSQWSGGSPLHF. The CDR3 nucleotides read TGTGCCAGCAGCCAATGGTCAGGGGGATCACCCCTCCACTTT.

The chain joins TRBV5-1 to TRBJ1-6; 9 bases are shared with TRBD1. The junction had 2 bases not matched to a gene; V was cut back by 4 bases and J by 0 bases. The CDR3 is made up of 16 amino acids. In germline, CDR1 is SGHRS, CDR2 YFSETQ. CDR3: CASSPDRGSYNSPLHF. DNA for the CDR3: TGCGCCAGCAGCCCGGACAGGGGCTCCTATAATTCACCCCTCCACTTT. Looking up the rest from reference TRBV5-1 and TRBJ1-6 gives the full variable domain: KAGVTQTPRYLIKTRGQQVTLSCSPISGHRSVSWYQQTPGQGLQFLFEYFSETQRNKGNFPGRFSGRQFSNSRSEMNVSTLELGDSALYLCASSPDRGSYNSPLHFGNGTRLTVT.

The gene calls are TRBV24-1 and TRBJ1-4, with D unclear. The germline gives CDR1 KGHDR, CDR2 SFDVKD. This CDR3 has 16 amino acids. With 4 bases removed from V and 3 bases from J, the gap between germline ends came to 14 bases. The CDR3 spells CATSDLDGRPNEKLFF. The CDR3 DNA reads TGTGCCACCAGTGACTTGGACGGCCGCCCTAATGAAAAACTGTTTTTT.

The chain carries TRBV3-1 (or the pseudogene TRBV3-2) and TRBJ1-2, with a weak D call TRBD1 (6 bases). CDR1 LGHDT and CDR2 YNNKEL come from the germline V gene (reference sequence). The V gene lost 1 base and the J gene lost 6 bases, with 12 bases spanning the gap. CDR3 size: 14 residues. The CDR3 reads CASSQGWGLHGYTF. The CDR3 DNA reads as TGTGCCAGCAGCCAAGGTTGGGGGCTGCATGGCTACACCTTC.

The chain joins TRBV6-4 to TRBJ2-7; D not certain. The V end lost 0 bases, the J end lost 4 bases, and 7 bases lay between the germline ends. Germline CDR1 reads MRHNA; CDR2 reads SNTAGT. The CDR3 extends over 13 amino acids. The CDR3 DNA reads as TGTGCCAGCAGTGACTCCCCGGGTTACGAGCAGTACTTC. Its protein product is CASSDSPGYEQYF.